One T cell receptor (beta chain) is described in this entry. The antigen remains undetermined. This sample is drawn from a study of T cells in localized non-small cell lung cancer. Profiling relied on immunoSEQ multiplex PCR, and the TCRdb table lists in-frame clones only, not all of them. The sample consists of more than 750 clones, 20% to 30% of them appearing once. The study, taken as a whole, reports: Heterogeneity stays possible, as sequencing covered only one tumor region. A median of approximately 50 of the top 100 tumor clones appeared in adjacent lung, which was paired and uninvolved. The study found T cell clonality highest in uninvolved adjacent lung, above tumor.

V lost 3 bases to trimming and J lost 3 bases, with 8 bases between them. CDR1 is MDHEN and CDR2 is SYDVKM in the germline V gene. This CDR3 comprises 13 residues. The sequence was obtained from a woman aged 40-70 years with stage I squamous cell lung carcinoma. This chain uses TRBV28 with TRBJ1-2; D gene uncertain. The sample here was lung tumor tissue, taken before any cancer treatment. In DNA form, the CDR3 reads TGTGCCAGCAGTTTGTTATGGGACTATGGCTACACCTTC. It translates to CASSLLWDYGYTF.